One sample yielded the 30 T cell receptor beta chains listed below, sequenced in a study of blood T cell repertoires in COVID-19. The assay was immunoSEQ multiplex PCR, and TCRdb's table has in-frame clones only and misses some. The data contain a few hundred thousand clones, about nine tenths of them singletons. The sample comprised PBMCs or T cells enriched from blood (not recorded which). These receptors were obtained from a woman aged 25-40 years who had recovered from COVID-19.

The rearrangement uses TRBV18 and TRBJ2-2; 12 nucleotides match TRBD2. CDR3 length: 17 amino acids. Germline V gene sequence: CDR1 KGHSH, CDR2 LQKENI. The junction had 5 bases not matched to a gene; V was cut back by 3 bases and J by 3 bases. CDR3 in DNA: TGTGCCAGCTCACCCCTAGGACTAGCGGGATACACCGGGGAGCTGTTTTTT. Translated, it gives CASSPLGLAGYTGELFF.

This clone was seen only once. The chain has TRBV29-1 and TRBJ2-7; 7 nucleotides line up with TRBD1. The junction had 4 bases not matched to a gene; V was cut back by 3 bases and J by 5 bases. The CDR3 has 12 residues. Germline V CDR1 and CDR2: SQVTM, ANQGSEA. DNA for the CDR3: TGCAGCGTTGAGGGGCAGGGGGACGAGCAGTACTTC. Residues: CSVEGQGDEQYF.

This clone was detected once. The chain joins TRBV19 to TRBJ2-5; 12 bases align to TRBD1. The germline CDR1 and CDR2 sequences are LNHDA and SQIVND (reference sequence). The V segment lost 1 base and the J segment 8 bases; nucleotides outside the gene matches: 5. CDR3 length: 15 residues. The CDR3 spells CASSIVGTGGGTQYF. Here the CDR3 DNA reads TGTGCCAGTAGTATAGTGGGGACAGGGGGCGGTACCCAGTACTTC.

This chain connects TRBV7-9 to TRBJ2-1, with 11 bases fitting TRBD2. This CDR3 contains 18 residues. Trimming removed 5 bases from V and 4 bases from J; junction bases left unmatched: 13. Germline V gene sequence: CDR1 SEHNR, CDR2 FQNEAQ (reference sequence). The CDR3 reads CASSPRASGGQGYNEQFF. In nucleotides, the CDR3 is TGTGCCAGCAGCCCCCGGGCTAGCGGGGGGCAAGGTTACAATGAGCAGTTCTTC. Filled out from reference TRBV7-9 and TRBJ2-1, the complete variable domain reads DTGVSQNPRHKITKRGQNVTFRCDPISEHNRLYWYRQTLGQGPEFLTYFQNEAQLEKSRLLSDRFSAERPKGSFSTLEIQRTEQGDSAMYLCASSPRASGGQGYNEQFFGPGTRLTVL.

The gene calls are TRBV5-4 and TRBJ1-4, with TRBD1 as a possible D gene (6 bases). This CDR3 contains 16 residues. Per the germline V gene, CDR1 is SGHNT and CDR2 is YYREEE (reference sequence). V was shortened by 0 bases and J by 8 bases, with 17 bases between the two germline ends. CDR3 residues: CASSLDPAQGGEKLFF. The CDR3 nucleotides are TGTGCCAGCAGCTTGGATCCCGCACAGGGTGGAGAAAAACTGTTTTTT.

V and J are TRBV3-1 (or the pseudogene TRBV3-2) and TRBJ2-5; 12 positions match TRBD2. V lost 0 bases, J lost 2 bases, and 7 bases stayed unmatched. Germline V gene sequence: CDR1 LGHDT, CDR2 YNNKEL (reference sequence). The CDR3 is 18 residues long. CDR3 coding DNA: TGTGCCAGCAGCCAAGATCCGGGACTAGCGGGCTTACAAGAGACCCAGTACTTC. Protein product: CASSQDPGLAGLQETQYF.

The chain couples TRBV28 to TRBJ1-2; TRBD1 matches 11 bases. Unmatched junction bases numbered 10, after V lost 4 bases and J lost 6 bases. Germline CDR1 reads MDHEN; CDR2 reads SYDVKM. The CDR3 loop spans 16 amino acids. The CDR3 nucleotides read TGTGCCAGCAGTTCGCATCCCGGGACAGGGGGAAATGGCTACACCTTC. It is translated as CASSSHPGTGGNGYTF.

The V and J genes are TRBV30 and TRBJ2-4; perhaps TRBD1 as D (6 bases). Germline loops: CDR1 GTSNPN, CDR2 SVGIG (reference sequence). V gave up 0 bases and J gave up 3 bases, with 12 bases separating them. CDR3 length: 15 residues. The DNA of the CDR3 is TGTGCCTGGAGTGTAGGGCAGGGGAGCAAAAACATTCAGTACTTC. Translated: CAWSVGQGSKNIQYF.

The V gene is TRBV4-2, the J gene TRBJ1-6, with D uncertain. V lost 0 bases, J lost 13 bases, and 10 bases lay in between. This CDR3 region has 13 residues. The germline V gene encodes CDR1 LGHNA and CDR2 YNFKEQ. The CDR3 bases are TGTGCCAGCAGCCAAGATGGGCTTAGTCCCCTCCACTTT. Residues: CASSQDGLSPLHF.

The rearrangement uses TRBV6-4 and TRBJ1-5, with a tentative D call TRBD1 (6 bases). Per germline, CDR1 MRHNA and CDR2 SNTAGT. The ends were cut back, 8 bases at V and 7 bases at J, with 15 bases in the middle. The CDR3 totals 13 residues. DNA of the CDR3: TGTGCCAGCGCCAGGGGACTAGGGCAGCCCCAGCATTTT. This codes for CASARGLGQPQHF.

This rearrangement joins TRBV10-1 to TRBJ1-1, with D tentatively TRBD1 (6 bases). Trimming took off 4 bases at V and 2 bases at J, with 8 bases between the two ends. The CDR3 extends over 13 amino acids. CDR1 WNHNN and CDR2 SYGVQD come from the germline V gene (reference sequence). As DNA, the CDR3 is TGCGCCAGCAGTGGGGACACTAACACTGAAGCTTTCTTT. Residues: CASSGDTNTEAFF.

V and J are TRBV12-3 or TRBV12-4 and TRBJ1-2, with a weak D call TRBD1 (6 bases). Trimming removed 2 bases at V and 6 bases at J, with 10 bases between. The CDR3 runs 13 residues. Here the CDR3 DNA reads TGTGCCAGCAGTTTATCAGGGGTTCATGGCTACACCTTC. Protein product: CASSLSGVHGYTF.

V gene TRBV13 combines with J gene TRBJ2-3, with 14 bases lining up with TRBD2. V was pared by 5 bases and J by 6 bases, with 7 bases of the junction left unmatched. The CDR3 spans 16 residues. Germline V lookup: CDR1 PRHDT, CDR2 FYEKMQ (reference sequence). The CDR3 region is CASSPRTSGGRDTQYF. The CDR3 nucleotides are TGTGCCAGCAGCCCCCGGACTAGCGGGGGGAGGGATACGCAGTATTTT.

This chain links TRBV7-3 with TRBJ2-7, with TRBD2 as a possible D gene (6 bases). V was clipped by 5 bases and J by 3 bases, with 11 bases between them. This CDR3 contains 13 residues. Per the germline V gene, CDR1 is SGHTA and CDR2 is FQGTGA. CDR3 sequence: CASSRDSYYEQYF. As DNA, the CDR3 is TGTGCCAGCAGCCGGGACTCCTACTACGAGCAGTACTTC.

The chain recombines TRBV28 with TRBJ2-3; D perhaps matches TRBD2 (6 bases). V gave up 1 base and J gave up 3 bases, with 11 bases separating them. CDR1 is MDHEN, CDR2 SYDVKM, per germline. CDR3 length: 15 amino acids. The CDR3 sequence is CASSLYGSGTDTQYF. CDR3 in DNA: TGTGCCAGCAGTTTATACGGGAGTGGGACAGATACGCAGTATTTT.

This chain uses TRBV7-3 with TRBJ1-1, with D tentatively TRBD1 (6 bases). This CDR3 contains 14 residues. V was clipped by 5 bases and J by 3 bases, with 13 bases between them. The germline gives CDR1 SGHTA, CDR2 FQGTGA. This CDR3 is CASSRDRWDTEAFF. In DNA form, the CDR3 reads TGTGCCAGCAGCCGCGACAGGTGGGACACTGAAGCTTTCTTT.

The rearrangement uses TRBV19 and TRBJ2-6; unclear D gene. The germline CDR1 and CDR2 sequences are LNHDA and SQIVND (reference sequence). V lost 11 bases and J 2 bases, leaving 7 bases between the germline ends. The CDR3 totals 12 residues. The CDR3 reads CAGQTGANVLTF. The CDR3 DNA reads TGTGCCGGCCAAACTGGGGCCAACGTCCTGACTTTC.

DNA of the CDR3: TGTGCCAGCAGCTTGGGGACAGCATCGGGCTACACCTTC. Its translation: CASSLGTASGYTF. V usage is TRBV7-9 and J usage is TRBJ1-2, with 7 nucleotides matching TRBD1. This CDR3 is 13 amino acids long. Trimming took 3 bases from V and 8 from J; bases not matched to a gene: 6. Germline V gene sequence: CDR1 SEHNR, CDR2 FQNEAQ (reference sequence).

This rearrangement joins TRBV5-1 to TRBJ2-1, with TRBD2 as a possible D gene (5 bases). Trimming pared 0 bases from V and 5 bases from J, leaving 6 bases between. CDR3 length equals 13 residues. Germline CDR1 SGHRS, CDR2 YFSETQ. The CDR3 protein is CASSLAGNNEQFF. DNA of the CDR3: TGCGCCAGCAGCTTGGCGGGAAACAATGAGCAGTTCTTC. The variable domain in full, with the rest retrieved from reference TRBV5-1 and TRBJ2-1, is KAGVTQTPRYLIKTRGQQVTLSCSPISGHRSVSWYQQTPGQGLQFLFEYFSETQRNKGNFPGRFSGRQFSNSRSEMNVSTLELGDSALYLCASSLAGNNEQFFGPGTRLTVL.

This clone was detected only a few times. In DNA form, the CDR3 reads TGTGCCCGTCGGGAGAACACTGAAGCTTTCTTT. Its protein product is CARRENTEAFF. The rearrangement uses TRBV30 and TRBJ1-1; no reliable D call. Germline-derived CDR1 and CDR2 are GTSNPN and SVGIG (reference sequence). This CDR3 is built from 11 residues. V lost 8 bases and J lost 1, with 8 bases in between.

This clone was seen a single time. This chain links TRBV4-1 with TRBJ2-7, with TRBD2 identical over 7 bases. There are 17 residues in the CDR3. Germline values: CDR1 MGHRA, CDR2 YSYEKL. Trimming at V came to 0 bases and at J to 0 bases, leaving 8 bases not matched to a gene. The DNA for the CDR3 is TGCGCCAGCAGCCAAGAAGGAGGGACTACCGTCTCCTACGAGCAGTACTTC. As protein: CASSQEGGTTVSYEQYF.

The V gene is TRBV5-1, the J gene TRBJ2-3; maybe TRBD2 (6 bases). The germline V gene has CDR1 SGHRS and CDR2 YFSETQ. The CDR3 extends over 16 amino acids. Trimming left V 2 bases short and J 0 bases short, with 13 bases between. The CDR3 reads CASSFTRGKSTDTQYF. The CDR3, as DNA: TGCGCCAGCAGCTTTACCCGGGGGAAAAGCACAGATACGCAGTATTTT. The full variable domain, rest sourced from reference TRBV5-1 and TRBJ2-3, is KAGVTQTPRYLIKTRGQQVTLSCSPISGHRSVSWYQQTPGQGLQFLFEYFSETQRNKGNFPGRFSGRQFSNSRSEMNVSTLELGDSALYLCASSFTRGKSTDTQYFGPGTRLTVL.

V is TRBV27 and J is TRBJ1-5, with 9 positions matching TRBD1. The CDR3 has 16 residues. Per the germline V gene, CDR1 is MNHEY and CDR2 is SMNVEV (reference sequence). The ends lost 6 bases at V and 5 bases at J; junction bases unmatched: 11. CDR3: CASSPRDRVVDQPQHF. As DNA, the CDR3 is TGTGCCAGCAGCCCGCGGGACAGGGTTGTCGATCAGCCCCAGCATTTT.

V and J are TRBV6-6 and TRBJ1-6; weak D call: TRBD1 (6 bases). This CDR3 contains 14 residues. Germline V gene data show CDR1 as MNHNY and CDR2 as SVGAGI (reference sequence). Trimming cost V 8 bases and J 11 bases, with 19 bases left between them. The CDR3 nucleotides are TGTGCCAGCGGAGACCAGGGGCTCTCTCCACCCCTCCACTTT. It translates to CASGDQGLSPPLHF.

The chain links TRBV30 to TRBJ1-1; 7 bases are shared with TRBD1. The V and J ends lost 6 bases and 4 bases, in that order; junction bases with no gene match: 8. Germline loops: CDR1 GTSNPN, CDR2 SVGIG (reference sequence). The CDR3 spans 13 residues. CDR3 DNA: TGTGCCTGCTCACAGGGGTTAAGCACTGAAGCTTTCTTT. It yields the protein CACSQGLSTEAFF.

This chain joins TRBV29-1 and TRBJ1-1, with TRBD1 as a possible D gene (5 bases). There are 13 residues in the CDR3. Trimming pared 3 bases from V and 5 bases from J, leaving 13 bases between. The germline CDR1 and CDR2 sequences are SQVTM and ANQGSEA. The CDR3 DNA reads TGCAGCGTTGAGAGTGCCGGGGGGACTGAAGCTTTCTTT. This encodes CSVESAGGTEAFF.

CDR3 region: CASSLGLAWYGYTF. The CDR3, as DNA: TGTGCCAGCAGCTTAGGGTTAGCGTGGTATGGCTACACCTTC. V and J are TRBV7-2 and TRBJ1-2; D is uncertain. V gave up 1 base and J gave up 5 bases, with 11 bases separating them. The length of the CDR3 is 14 residues. Germline CDR1 and CDR2: SGHTA and FQGNSA.

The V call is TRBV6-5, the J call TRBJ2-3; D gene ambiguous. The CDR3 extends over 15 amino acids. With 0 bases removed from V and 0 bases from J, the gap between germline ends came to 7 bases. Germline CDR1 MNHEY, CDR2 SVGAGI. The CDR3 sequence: CASSYSSASTDTQYF. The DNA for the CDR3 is TGTGCCAGCAGTTACTCTAGTGCTAGCACAGATACGCAGTATTTT.

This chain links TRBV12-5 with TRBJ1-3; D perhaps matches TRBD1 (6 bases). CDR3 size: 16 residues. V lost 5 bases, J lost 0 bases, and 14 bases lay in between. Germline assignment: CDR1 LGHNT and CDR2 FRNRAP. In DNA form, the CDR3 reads TGTGCTAGTGGTCCAATAGGACAGCACTCTGGAAACACCATATATTTT. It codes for CASGPIGQHSGNTIYF.

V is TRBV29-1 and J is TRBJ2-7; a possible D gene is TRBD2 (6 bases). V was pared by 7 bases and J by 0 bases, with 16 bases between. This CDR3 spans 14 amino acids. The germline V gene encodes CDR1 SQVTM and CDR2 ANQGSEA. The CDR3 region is CSAGGQGVSYEQYF. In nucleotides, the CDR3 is TGCAGCGCAGGAGGGCAGGGAGTCTCCTACGAGCAGTACTTC.